This T cell receptor beta chain was identified during a study of T cell repertoires in cytomegalovirus infection. On the study more broadly: Carrying CMV and the relevant HLA type showed in public TCR beta signatures. Overall study findings and caveats: There were HLA-C-restricted CMV-specific TCR beta clonotypes dominating the ex vivo response. The cumulative frequency of public TCR beta families identified carriers of CMV plus the relevant HLA.

Points on this clonotype: The target antigen is unknown.

TCRdb reprocessed the reads with MiXCR, giving one entry per CDR3 protein. Among 97,000 or so distinct CDR3 sequences listed, about 17% were seen once. This TCR was recovered from a human donor in good health (CMV status not recorded). Some clones in this sample may be carry-over from other donors' samples. The sequenced sample consisted of PBMCs.

The CDR3 region is CSARATDRSNTEAFF. CDR3 sequence (DNA): TGCAGTGCTAGAGCTACGGACAGATCGAACACTGAAGCTTTCTTT. This rearrangement joins TRBV20-1 to TRBJ1-1; D is possibly TRBD1 (6 bases). Germline V gene data show CDR1 as DFQATT and CDR2 as SNEGSKA (reference sequence). Trimming removed 1 base at V and 1 base at J, with 13 bases between. There are 15 residues in the CDR3.